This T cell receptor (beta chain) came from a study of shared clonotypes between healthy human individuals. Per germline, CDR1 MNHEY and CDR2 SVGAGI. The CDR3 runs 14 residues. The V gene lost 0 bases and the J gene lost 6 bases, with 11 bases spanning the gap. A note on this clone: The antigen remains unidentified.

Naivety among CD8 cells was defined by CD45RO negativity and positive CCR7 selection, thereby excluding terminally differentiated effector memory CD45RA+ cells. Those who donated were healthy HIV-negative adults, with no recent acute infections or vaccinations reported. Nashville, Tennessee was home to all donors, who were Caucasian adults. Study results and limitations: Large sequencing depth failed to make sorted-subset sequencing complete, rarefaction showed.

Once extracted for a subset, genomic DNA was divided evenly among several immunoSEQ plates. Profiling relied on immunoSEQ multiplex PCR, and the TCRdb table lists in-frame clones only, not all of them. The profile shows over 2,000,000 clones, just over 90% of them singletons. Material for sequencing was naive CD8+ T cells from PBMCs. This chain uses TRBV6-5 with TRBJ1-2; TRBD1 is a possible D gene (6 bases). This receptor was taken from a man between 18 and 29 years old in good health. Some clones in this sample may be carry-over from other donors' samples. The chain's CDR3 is CASSYSSTGNGYTF. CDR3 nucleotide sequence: TGTGCCAGCAGTTACTCGAGCACAGGGAATGGCTACACCTTC.